This T cell receptor beta chain was sequenced in a study of blood T cell repertoires in COVID-19. Methods used by the authors: It was from reference gene primer amplification that nucleated cell counts were estimated. Measured with immunoSEQ multiplex PCR; TCRdb has only the in-frame clones, and not every one. The DNA gave D and trimming, while V, J and clone size come from that table. The data contain tens of thousands of clones, 80% to 85% of them seen just once; the ten biggest clones take up more than 25%. Germline V gene lookup returns CDR1 SGHDT and CDR2 YYEEEE. The length of the CDR3 is 11 residues. V was trimmed by 0 bases and J by 8 bases, leaving 3 bases between them.

The sample consisted of peripheral blood. The chain joins TRBV5-6 to TRBJ2-1; no reliable D call. This clonotype was sampled from a woman aged 80 or over with active or convalescent COVID-19. The CDR3, as DNA: TGTGCCAGCAGCTTGGTAGATGAGCAGTTCTTC. As protein: CASSLVDEQFF.